Following are 17 T cell receptor beta chains from one sample sequenced in a study of vaccination effects on CD4 cells after COVID-19. Their antigens are not known. This table comes from immunoSEQ multiplex PCR, and its TCRdb copy is limited to in-frame clones, with some not included. The sample consists of tens of thousands of clones, 55% to 75% of them appearing once. Cultured cells yielded isolated CD4+ T cells after 10 days. The specimen was CD4+ T cells from PBMCs cultured without peptide, collected before COVID-19 vaccination. The receptors come from a human donor who received a COVID-19 vaccine.

This sequence joins TRBV7-9 and TRBJ2-7; TRBD1 agrees at 10 bases. There are 15 residues in the CDR3. Trimming at V came to 3 bases and at J to 6 bases, leaving 8 bases not matched to a gene. The germline V gene encodes CDR1 SEHNR and CDR2 FQNEAQ (reference sequence). The CDR3 coding sequence is TGTGCCAGCAGCTTCGAACCGGGACAGGGGACCGAGCAGTACTTC. Protein sequence: CASSFEPGQGTEQYF.

The chain employs TRBV2 and TRBJ1-4, with TRBD1 matching 9 bases. The J segment lost 7 bases and the V segment lost 1 base, leaving 1 base of the junction unmatched. This CDR3 region has 14 residues. Germline CDR1 reads SNHLY; CDR2 reads FYNNEI. The CDR3 nucleotides read TGTGCCAGCAGTGAAGGGACAGGGGCTGAAAAACTGTTTTTT. It yields the protein CASSEGTGAEKLFF.

The V call is TRBV2, the J call TRBJ2-2, with D tentatively TRBD2 (6 bases). Deletions cut 3 bases from V and 7 bases from J, with 6 bases between. CDR1 is SNHLY, CDR2 FYNNEI, per germline. The CDR3 totals 12 residues. The CDR3 coding sequence is TGTGCCAGCAGTGAGGGAGGCGGGGAGCTGTTTTTT. Its translation: CASSEGGGELFF.

The chain recombines TRBV7-9 with TRBJ2-7; D is unclear. The CDR3 sequence is 16 residues long. CDR1 is SEHNR, CDR2 FQNEAQ, per germline (reference sequence). The V gene lost 5 bases and the J gene lost 1 base, with 18 bases spanning the gap. CDR3 nucleotide sequence: TGTGCCAGCAGCCCCAATGTCCCCAGCAATTCCTACGAGCAGTACTTC. It codes for CASSPNVPSNSYEQYF.

This clone has a handful of counts. The chain couples TRBV19 to TRBJ2-5; perhaps TRBD2 as D (5 bases). V gave up 4 bases and J gave up 4 bases, with 16 bases separating them. Per the germline V gene, CDR1 is LNHDA and CDR2 is SQIVND (reference sequence). The CDR3 extends over 15 amino acids. This chain's CDR3 is CASSKVLGRRETQYF. CDR3 sequence (DNA): TGTGCCAGTAGTAAGGTACTAGGGCGGAGAGAGACCCAGTACTTC.

On this clone: This sample includes further DNA sequences coding for the same CDR3. The chain joins TRBV5-1 to TRBJ1-3, with D hard to call. Trimming shortened V by 1 base and J by 0 bases, and 8 bases separated the two germline ends. Germline CDR1 reads SGHRS; CDR2 reads YFSETQ. The CDR3 is made up of 15 amino acids. CDR3 in amino acids: CASSLQGSSGNTIYF. The CDR3 region has the DNA TGCGCCAGCAGCTTGCAAGGTAGCTCTGGAAACACCATATATTTT. The full variable domain, completed using reference TRBV5-1 and TRBJ1-3, is KAGVTQTPRYLIKTRGQQVTLSCSPISGHRSVSWYQQTPGQGLQFLFEYFSETQRNKGNFPGRFSGRQFSNSRSEMNVSTLELGDSALYLCASSLQGSSGNTIYFGEGSWLTVV.

The V and J genes are TRBV28 and TRBJ2-7; weak D call: TRBD2 (5 bases). Looked up from germline, CDR1 is MDHEN and CDR2 is SYDVKM. V was shortened by 2 bases and J by 0 bases, with 8 bases between the two germline ends. The CDR3 contains 14 residues. The CDR3 spells CASSLSGLSYEQYF. CDR3 nucleotides: TGTGCCAGCAGTTTAAGCGGACTCTCCTACGAGCAGTACTTC.

This clone was detected only a few times. This chain connects TRBV4-1 to TRBJ1-2; D may be TRBD1 (5 bases). Deletions cut 2 bases from V and 4 bases from J, with 8 bases between. The CDR3 has 13 residues. CDR1 and CDR2 from the germline V gene are MGHRA and YSYEKL. The CDR3 region is CASSQTGFYGYTF. The CDR3 nucleotides read TGCGCCAGCAGCCAAACAGGCTTCTATGGCTACACCTTC.

The chain recombines TRBV6-2 or TRBV6-3 with TRBJ1-6; TRBD1 matches 8 bases. There are 15 residues in the CDR3. The junction had 3 bases not matched to a gene; V was cut back by 2 bases and J by 6 bases. Germline CDR1 MNHEY, CDR2 SVGEGT. In DNA form, the CDR3 reads TGTGCCAGCAGTTACCGCGGGACAGGTAATTCACCCCTCCACTTT. Its translation is CASSYRGTGNSPLHF.

This chain connects TRBV6-2 or TRBV6-3 to TRBJ1-2; a weak D match, TRBD1 (5 bases). V lost 5 bases and J 8 bases, leaving 15 bases between the germline ends. Germline CDR1 reads MNHEY; CDR2 reads SVGEGT. There are 13 residues in the CDR3. The CDR3 loop reads CASSAFQGQGYTF. In DNA, the CDR3 is TGTGCCAGCAGTGCTTTCCAGGGTCAAGGCTACACCTTC.

The rearrangement uses TRBV9 and TRBJ2-2; possible D gene TRBD2, 5 bases. Germline values: CDR1 SGDLS, CDR2 YYNGEE. CDR3 length: 14 residues. Trimming left V 3 bases short and J 11 bases short, with 17 bases between. CDR3 sequence reads: CASSARGTTVELFF. The CDR3 nucleotides read TGTGCCAGCAGCGCCCGGGGAACAACGGTTGAGCTGTTTTTT.

The chain links TRBV19 to TRBJ1-2; unclear D gene. Germline lookup yields CDR1 LNHDA and CDR2 SQIVND (reference sequence). This CDR3 is 15 amino acids long. V lost 1 base to trimming and J lost 7 bases, with 16 bases between them. The CDR3 bases are TGTGCCAGTAGTATAGGTCAGGTTGTCTTGGGTGGCTACACCTTC. Its translation is CASSIGQVVLGGYTF. The variable domain in full, completed from reference TRBV19 and TRBJ1-2, reads DGGITQSPKYLFRKEGQNVTLSCEQNLNHDAMYWYRQDPGQGLRLIYYSQIVNDFQKGDIAEGYSVSREKKESFPLTVTSAQKNPTAFYLCASSIGQVVLGGYTFGSGTRLTVV.

The rearrangement joins TRBV6-5 to TRBJ1-2, with D unresolved. The germline CDR1 and CDR2 sequences are MNHEY and SVGAGI. Trimming removed 7 bases from V and 4 bases from J, with 19 bases in between. The CDR3 loop spans 15 amino acids. Here the CDR3 reads CASTQPVSRGYGYTF. The CDR3 coding sequence is TGTGCCAGCACCCAACCGGTCTCGCGGGGCTATGGCTACACCTTC.

V usage is TRBV9 and J usage is TRBJ1-2; the D gene is possibly TRBD1 (5 bases). V was clipped by 0 bases and J by 4 bases, with 16 bases between them. Per the germline V gene, CDR1 is SGDLS and CDR2 is YYNGEE. The CDR3 has 16 residues. Here the CDR3 DNA reads TGTGCCAGCAGCGTAGGCCCTCCGGGGACGGGCTATGGCTACACCTTC. Protein product: CASSVGPPGTGYGYTF.

This chain connects TRBV6-4 to TRBJ2-1; 11 nucleotides line up with TRBD2. CDR1 is MRHNA and CDR2 is SNTAGT in the germline V gene. The J segment lost 7 bases and the V segment lost 5 bases, leaving 10 bases of the junction unmatched. The CDR3 spans 16 residues. CDR3 nucleotides: TGTGCCAGCAGTCTCCTAGCGGGAGGTCTGCGGAATGAGCAGTTCTTC. Protein product: CASSLLAGGLRNEQFF.

The CDR3 nucleotides are TGTGCCAGCCTAGGGCAGGGGCAGTATGGCTACACCTTC. This translates into CASLGQGQYGYTF. The chain couples TRBV11-2 to TRBJ1-2; a possible D gene is TRBD1 (6 bases). The ends were cut back, 8 bases at V and 5 bases at J, with 15 bases in the middle. The CDR3 is 13 amino acids. Germline values: CDR1 SGHAT, CDR2 FQNNGV.

This rearrangement joins TRBV6-2 or TRBV6-3 to TRBJ1-2; 7 bases are a match to TRBD1. CDR1 is MNHEY, CDR2 SVGEGT, per germline. This CDR3 has 13 residues. J gave up 6 bases and V 3 bases, and 4 bases lay outside the gene matches. The CDR3 coding sequence is TGTGCCAGCAGTTATATAGGGGGCAATGGCTACACCTTC. As protein: CASSYIGGNGYTF.